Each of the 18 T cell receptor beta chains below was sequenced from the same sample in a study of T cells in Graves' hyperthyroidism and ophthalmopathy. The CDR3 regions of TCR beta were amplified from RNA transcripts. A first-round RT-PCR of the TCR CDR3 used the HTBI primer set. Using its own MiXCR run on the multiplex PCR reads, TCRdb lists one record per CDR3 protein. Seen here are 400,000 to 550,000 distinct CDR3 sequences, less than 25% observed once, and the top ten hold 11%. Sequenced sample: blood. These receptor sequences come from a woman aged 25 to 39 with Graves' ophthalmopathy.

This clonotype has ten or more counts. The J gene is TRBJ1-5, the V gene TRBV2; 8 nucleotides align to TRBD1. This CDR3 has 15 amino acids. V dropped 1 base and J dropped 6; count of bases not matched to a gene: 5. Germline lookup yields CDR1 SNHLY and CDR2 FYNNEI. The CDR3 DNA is TGTGCCAGCAGTGAAGGGCAGGGGGCGAGTCAGCCCCAGCATTTT. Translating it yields CASSEGQGASQPQHF.

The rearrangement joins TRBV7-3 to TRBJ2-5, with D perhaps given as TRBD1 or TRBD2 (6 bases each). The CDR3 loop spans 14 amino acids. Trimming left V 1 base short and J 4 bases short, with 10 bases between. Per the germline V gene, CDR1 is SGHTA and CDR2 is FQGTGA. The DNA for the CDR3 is TGTGCCAGCAGCTTAATCAGGGGAGGAGAGACCCAGTACTTC. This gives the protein CASSLIRGGETQYF.

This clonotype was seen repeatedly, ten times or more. The CDR3 region has the DNA TGCAGCGTTGGGGGAGGGGACGCTGAAGCTTTCTTT. Protein product: CSVGGGDAEAFF. This rearrangement joins TRBV29-1 to TRBJ1-1, with D possibly TRBD1 on 5 matching bases. Between the trimmed V and J ends, which lost 4 bases and 6 bases, there was a span of 12 bases. CDR3 size: 12 residues. CDR1 and CDR2 from the germline V gene are SQVTM and ANQGSEA.

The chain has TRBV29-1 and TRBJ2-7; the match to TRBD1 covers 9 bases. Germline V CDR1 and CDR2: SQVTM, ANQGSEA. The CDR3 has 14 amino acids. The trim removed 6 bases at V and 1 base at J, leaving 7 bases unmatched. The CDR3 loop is CSVSSGTGSYEQYF. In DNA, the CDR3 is TGCAGCGTCTCATCCGGGACAGGGTCCTACGAGCAGTACTTC.

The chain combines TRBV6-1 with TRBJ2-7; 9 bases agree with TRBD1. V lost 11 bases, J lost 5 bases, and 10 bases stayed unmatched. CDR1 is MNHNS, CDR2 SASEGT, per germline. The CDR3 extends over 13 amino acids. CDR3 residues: CAGSVGQGNEQYF. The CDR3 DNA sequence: TGTGCCGGTTCAGTGGGACAGGGAAACGAGCAGTACTTC.

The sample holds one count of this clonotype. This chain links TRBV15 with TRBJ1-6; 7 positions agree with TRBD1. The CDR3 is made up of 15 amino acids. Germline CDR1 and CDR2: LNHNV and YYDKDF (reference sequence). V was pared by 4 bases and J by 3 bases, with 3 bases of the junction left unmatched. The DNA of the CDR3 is TGTGCCACCAGCATGGGACAGAACTATAATTCACCCCTCCACTTT. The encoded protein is CATSMGQNYNSPLHF. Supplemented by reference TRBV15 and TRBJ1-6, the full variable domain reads DAMVIQNPRYQVTQFGKPVTLSCSQTLNHNVMYWYQQKSSQAPKLLFHYYDKDFNNEADTPDNFQSRRPNTSFCFLDIRSPGLGDTAMYLCATSMGQNYNSPLHFGNGTRLTVT.

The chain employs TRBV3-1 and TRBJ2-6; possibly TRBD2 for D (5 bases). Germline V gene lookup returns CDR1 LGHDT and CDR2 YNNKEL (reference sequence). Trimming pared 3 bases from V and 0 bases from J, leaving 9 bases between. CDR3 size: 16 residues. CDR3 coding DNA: TGTGCCAGCAGCCAGACGGGAAGCTCTGGGGCCAACGTCCTGACTTTC. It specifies CASSQTGSSGANVLTF.

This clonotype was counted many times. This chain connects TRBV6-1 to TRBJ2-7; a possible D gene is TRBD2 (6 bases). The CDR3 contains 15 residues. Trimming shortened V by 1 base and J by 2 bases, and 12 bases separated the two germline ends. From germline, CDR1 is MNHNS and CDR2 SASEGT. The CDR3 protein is CASSEVGGIPYEQYF. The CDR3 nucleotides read TGTGCCAGCAGTGAAGTGGGAGGTATACCCTACGAGCAGTACTTC.

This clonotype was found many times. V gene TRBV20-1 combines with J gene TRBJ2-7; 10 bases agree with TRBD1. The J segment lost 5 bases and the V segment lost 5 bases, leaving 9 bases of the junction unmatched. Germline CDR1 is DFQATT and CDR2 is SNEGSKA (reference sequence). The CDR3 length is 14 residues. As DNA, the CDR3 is TGCAGTGCTCTATTCCGGGACAGGGGCGACGAGCAGTACTTC. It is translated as CSALFRDRGDEQYF.

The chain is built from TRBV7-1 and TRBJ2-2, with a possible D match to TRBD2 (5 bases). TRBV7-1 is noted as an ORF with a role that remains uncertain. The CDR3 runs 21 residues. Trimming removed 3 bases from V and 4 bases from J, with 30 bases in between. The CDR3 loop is CASSSPDDLPTPWRTTGELFF. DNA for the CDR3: TGTGCCAGCAGCTCTCCTGACGACCTTCCGACTCCCTGGAGGACCACCGGGGAGCTGTTTTTT.

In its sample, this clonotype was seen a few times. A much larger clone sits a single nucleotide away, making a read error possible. The CDR3 DNA is TGTGCCAGCTCAACACTGGACAGTGAATCTTTCTTT. Translation gives CASSTLDSESFF. V usage is TRBV18 and J usage is TRBJ1-1; tentatively, D is TRBD1 (6 bases). The CDR3 length is 12 residues. The germline CDR1 and CDR2 sequences are KGHSH and LQKENI.

The CDR3 region is CASSLSGGLSYNSPLHF. CDR3 DNA: TGTGCCAGCAGTTTATCGGGGGGTTTATCCTATAATTCACCCCTCCACTTT. This chain uses TRBV27 with TRBJ1-6; possibly TRBD1 for D (5 bases). The CDR3 extends over 17 amino acids. From germline, CDR1 is MNHEY and CDR2 SMNVEV (reference sequence). Deletions cut 0 bases from V and 1 base from J, with 10 bases between.

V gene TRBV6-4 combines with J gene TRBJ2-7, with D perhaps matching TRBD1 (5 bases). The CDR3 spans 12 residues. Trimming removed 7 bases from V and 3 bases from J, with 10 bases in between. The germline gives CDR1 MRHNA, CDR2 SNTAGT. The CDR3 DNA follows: TGTGCCAGCAAAGGACAAAACTACGAGCAGTACTTC. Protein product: CASKGQNYEQYF.

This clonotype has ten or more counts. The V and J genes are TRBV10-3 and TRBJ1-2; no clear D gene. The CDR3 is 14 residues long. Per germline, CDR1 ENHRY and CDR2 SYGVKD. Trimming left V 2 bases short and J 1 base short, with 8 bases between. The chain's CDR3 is CAISEGWGNYGYTF. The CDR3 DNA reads TGTGCCATCAGTGAGGGTTGGGGTAACTATGGCTACACCTTC.

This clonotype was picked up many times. Written as DNA, the CDR3 is TGTGCCACCAGCACCGCCAACTATGGCTACACCTTC. Translation gives CATSTANYGYTF. The chain employs TRBV28 and TRBJ1-2; no firm D call. V lost 10 bases, J lost 2 bases, and 11 bases lay in between. This CDR3 has 12 amino acids. From germline, CDR1 is MDHEN and CDR2 SYDVKM.

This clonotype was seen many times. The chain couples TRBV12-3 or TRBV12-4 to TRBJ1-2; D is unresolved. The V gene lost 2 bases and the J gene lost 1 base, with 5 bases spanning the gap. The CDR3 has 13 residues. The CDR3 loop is CASSLSNNYGYTF. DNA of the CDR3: TGTGCCAGCAGTTTATCCAATAACTATGGCTACACCTTC.

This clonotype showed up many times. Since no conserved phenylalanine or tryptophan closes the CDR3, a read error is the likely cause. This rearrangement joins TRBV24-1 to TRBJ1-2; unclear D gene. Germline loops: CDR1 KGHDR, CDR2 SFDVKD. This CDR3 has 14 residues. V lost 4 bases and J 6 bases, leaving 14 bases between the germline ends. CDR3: CATSDPGLVDGYTI. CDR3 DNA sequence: TGTGCCACCAGTGACCCCGGCCTGGTGGATGGCTACACCATC.

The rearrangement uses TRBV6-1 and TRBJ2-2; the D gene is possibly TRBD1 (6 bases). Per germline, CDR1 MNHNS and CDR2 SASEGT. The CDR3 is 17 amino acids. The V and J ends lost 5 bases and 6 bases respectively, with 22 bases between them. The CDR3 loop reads CASSRQPRTAVAGELFF. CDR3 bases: TGTGCCAGCAGTCGCCAGCCCCGGACAGCAGTCGCCGGGGAGCTGTTTTTT.